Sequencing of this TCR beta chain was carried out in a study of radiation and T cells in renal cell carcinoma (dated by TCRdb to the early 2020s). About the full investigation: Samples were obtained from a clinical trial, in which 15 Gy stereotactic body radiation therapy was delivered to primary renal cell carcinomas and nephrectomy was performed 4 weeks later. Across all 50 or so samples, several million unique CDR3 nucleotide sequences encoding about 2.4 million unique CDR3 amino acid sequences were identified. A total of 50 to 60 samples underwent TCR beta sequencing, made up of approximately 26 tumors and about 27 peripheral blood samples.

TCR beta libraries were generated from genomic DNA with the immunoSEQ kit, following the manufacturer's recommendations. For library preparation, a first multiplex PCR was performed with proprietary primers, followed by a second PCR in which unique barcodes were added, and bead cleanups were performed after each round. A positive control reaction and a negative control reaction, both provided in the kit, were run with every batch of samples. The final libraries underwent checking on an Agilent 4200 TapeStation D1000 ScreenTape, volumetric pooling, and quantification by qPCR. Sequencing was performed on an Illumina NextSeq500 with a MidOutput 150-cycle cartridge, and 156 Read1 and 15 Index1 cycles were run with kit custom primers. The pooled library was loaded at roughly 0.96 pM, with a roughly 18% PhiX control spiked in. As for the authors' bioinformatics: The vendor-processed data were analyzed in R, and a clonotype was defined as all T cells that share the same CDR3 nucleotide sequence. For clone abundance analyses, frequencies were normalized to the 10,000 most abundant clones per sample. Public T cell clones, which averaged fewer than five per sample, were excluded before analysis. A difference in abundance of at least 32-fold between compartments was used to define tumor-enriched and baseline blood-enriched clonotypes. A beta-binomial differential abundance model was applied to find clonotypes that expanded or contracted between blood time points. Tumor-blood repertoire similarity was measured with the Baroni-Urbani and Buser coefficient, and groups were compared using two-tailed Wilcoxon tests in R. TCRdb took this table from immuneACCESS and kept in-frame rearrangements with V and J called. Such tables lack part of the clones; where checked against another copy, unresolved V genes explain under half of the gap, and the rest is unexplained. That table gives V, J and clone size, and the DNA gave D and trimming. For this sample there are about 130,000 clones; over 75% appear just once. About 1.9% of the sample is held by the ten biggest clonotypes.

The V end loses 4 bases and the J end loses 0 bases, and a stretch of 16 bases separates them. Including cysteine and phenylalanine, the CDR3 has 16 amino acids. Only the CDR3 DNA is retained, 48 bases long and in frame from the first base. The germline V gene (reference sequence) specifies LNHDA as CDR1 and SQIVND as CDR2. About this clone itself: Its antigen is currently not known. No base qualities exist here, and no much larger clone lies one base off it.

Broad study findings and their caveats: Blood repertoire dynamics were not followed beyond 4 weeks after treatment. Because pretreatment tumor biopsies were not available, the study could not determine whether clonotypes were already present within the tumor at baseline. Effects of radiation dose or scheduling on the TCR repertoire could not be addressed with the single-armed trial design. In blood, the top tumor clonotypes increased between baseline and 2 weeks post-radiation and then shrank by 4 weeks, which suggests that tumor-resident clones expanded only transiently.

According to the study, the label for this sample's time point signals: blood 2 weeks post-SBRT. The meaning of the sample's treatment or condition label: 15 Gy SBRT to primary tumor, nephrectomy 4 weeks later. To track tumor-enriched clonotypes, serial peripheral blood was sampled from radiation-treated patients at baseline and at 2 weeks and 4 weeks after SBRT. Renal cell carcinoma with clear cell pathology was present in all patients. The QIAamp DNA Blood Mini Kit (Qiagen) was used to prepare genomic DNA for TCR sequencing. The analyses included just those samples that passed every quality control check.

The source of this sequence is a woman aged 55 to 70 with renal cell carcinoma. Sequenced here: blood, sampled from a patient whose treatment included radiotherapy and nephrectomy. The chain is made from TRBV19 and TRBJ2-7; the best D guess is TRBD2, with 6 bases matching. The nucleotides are TGTGCCAGTAGTACCCGCGGGACTTCTTCCTCCTACGAGCAGTACTTC. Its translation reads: CASSTRGTSSSYEQYF.